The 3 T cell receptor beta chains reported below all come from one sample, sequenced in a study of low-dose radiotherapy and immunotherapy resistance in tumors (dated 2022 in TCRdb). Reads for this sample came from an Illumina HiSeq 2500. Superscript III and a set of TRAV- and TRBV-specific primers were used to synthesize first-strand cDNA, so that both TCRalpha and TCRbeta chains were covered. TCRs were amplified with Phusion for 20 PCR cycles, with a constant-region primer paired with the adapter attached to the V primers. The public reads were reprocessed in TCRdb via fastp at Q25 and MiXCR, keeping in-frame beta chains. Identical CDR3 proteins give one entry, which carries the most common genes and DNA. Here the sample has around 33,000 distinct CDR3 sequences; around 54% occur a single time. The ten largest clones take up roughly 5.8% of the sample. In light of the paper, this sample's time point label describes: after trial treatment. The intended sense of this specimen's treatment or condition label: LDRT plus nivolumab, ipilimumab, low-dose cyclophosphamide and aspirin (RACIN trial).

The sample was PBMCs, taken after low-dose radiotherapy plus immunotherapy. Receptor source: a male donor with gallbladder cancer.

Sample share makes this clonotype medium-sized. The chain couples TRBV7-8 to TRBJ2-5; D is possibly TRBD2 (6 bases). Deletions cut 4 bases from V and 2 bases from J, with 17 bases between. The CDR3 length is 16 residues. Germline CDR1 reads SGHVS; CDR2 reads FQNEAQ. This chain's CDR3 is CASSWARGGVQETQYF. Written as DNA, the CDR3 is TGTGCCAGCAGCTGGGCACGGGGCGGGGTTCAAGAGACCCAGTACTTC.

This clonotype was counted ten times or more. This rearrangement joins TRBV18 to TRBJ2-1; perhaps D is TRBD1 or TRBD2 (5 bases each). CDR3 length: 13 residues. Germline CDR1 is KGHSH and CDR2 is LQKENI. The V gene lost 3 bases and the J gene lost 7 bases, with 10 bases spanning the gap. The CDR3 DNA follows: TGTGCCAGCTCACCGGGACCGCAGAATGAGCAGTTCTTC. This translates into CASSPGPQNEQFF.

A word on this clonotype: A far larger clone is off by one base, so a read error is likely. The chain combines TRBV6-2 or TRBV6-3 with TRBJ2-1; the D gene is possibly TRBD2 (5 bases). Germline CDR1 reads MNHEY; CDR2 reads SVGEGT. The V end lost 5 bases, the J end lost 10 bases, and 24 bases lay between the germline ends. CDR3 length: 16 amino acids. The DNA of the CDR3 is TGTGCCAGCAGTGAAGCGGCGTTTAGCGAAAGCTACGAGCAGTTCTTC. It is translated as CASSEAAFSESYEQFF.